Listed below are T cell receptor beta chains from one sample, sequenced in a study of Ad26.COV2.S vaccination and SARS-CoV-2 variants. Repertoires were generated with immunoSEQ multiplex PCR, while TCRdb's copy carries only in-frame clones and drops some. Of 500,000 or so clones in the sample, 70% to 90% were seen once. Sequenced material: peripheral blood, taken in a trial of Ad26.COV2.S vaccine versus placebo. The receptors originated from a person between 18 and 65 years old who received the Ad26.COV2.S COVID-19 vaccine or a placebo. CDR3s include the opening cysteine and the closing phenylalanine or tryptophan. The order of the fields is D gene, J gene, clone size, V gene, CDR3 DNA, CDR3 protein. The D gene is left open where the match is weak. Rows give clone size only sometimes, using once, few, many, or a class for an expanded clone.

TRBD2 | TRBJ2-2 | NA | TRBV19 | TGTGCCAGTAGCACCGGGACTAGGGACACCGGGGAGCTGTTTTTT | CASSTGTRDTGELFF
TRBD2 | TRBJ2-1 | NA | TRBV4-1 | TGCGCCAGCAGCCACCGACTAGCGAATGAGCAGTTCTTC | CASSHRLANEQFF
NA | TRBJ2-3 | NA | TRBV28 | TGTGCCAGTCAATCCGGGACAACGGATACGCAGTATTTT | CASQSGTTDTQYF
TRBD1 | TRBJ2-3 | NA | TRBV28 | TGTGCCAGCAGTTTCCTCGGGACAGGGGACCCAGATACGCAGTATTTT | CASSFLGTGDPDTQYF
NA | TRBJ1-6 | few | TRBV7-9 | TGTGCCAGCAGCTCCCGGACTATTTTTAATTCACCCCTCCACTTT | CASSSRTIFNSPLHF
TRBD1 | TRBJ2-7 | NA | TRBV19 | TGTGCCAGTAGTAACAGGGGGTCCTCCTACGAGCAGTACTTC | CASSNRGSSYEQYF
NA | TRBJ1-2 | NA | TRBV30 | TGTGCCTGGGGGACTGTCTATGGCTACACCTTC | CAWGTVYGYTF
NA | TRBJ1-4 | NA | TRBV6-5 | TGTGCCAGCAGTTACTCGGGGAGCAATAATGAAAAACTGTTTTTT | CASSYSGSNNEKLFF
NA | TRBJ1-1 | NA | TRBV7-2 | TGTGCCAGCAGCCCTACCAGGGCCTTGATCACTGAAGCTTTCTTT | CASSPTRALITEAFF
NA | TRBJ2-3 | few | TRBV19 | TGTGCCAGTAGTCCGACATTTGGGGTGTCGCAGTATTTT | CASSPTFGVSQYF
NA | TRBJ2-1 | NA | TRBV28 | TGTGCCAGCAGTAGAGAACCTAGCTCCTACAATGAGCAGTTCTTC | CASSREPSSYNEQFF